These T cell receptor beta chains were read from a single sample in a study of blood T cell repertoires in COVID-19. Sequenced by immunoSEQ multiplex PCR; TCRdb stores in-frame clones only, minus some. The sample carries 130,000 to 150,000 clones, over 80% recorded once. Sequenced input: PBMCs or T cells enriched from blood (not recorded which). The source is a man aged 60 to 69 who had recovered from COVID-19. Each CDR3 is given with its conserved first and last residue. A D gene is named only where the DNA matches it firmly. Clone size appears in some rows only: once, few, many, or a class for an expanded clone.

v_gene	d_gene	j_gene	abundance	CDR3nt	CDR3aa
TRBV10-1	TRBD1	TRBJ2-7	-	TGCGCCAGCAGTGAGTCGACAGGGGGCTACGAGCAGTACTTC	CASSESTGGYEQYF
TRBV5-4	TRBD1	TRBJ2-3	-	TGTGCCAGCACCCGGGGACAGGGAGGGACAGATACGCAGTATTTT	CASTRGQGGTDTQYF
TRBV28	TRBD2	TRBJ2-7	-	TGTGCCAGCACCACTCCGGGACTAGCGCAGTACGAGCAGTACTTC	CASTTPGLAQYEQYF
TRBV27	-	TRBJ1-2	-	TGTGCCAGCAGTTTATCCGGGGGATACAATGGCTACACCTTC	CASSLSGGYNGYTF
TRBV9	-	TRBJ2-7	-	TGTGCCAGCAGCGCTCCAGACAGTCTTGAAGGCGAGCAGTACTTC	CASSAPDSLEGEQYF
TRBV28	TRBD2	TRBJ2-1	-	TGTGCCAGCAGTTACGCCACTAGCGGGAGTATCGATGAGCAGTTCTTC	CASSYATSGSIDEQFF
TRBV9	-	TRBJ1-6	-	TGTGCCAGCGGGGGGGTTTATTCACCCCTCCACTTT	CASGGVYSPLHF
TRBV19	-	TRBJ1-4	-	TGTGCCAGTAGTATACCGGGAGGTGAAAAACTGTTTTTT	CASSIPGGEKLFF
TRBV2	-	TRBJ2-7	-	TGTGCCAGCAGTGAAGGAACTGCGGCGGGTCACGAGCAGTACTTC	CASSEGTAAGHEQYF
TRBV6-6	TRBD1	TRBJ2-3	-	TGTGCCAGCACCATATCCCGGACAGGCCACACAGATACGCAGTATTTT	CASTISRTGHTDTQYF
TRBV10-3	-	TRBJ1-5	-	TGTGCCATCAGTGAGAACGCGGGGGGCCGGCAGCCCCAGCATTTT	CAISENAGGRQPQHF
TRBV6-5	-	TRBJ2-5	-	TGTGCCAGCAGTTACTCGGGCAGGGCCGAGGAGACCCAGTACTTC	CASSYSGRAEETQYF
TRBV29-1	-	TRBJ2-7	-	TGCAGCGCTCAAAAGGGGTACGAGCAGTACTTC	CSAQKGYEQYF
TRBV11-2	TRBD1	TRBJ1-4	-	TGTGCCAGCAGCTTAATCAGGGGGTCTGAAAAACTGTTTTTT	CASSLIRGSEKLFF
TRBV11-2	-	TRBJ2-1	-	TGTGCCAGCAGCTTAGCCGGGATTACTACTGAGCAGTTCTTC	CASSLAGITTEQFF
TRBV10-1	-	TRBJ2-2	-	TGCGCCAGCAGAAGTCAGGGGAACACCGGGGAGCTGTTTTTT	CASRSQGNTGELFF
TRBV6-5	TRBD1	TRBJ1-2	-	TGTGCCAGCAGCGGGACAGGGGTTCTTAATGATGGCTACACCTTC	CASSGTGVLNDGYTF
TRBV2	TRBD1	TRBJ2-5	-	TGTGCCAGCAGTCGAGGGGGGGACAGGGCTGAGACCCAGTACTTC	CASSRGGDRAETQYF
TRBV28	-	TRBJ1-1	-	TGTGCCAGCAGTTTATCGACAAGGAACACTGAAGCTTTCTTT	CASSLSTRNTEAFF
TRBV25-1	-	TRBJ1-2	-	TGTGCCAGCAGTGAACAGGGCTTGGGAAGCTACACCTTC	CASSEQGLGSYTF
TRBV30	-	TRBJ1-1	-	TGTGCCTGGAGTGCCCTTAAAGAAGCTTTCTTT	CAWSALKEAFF
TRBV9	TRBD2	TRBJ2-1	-	TGTGCCAGCAGCGCAGCGGGGGGGCAGGGCAATGAGCAGTTCTTC	CASSAAGGQGNEQFF
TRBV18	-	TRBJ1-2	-	TGTGCCAGCTCACAAACAGAGAACTATGGCTACACCTTC	CASSQTENYGYTF
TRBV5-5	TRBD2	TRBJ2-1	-	TGTGCCAGCAGCTTGGCTCTAGCGGGGGGATACAATGAGCAGTTCTTC	CASSLALAGGYNEQFF
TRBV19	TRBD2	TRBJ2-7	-	TGTGCCAGTAGGGGACTAGCGGAGGAGCAGTACTTC	CASRGLAEEQYF
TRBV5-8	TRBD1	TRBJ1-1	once	TGTGCCAGCACCCCTGGACAGGAGAACACTGAAGCTTTCTTT	CASTPGQENTEAFF
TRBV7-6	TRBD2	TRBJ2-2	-	TGTGCCAGCAGCTTATTAGGGACTAGCGGGGGCACCGGGGAGCTGTTTTTT	CASSLLGTSGGTGELFF
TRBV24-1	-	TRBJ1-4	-	TGTGCCACCAGTGACCCTACAGGGTCGGGAGAAAAACTGTTTTTT	CATSDPTGSGEKLFF
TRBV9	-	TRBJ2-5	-	TGTGCCAGCAGCGTAGCAGGGAGGCAAGAGACCCAGTACTTC	CASSVAGRQETQYF
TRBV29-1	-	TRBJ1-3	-	TGCAGCGTTGAGCCTAACTCTGGAAACACCATATATTTT	CSVEPNSGNTIYF
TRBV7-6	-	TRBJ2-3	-	TGTGCCAGCAGCTTACTCATCGGAGATACGCAGTATTTT	CASSLLIGDTQYF
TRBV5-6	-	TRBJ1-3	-	TGTGCCAGCAGCTTGGGGTACGCGGCCTCTGGAAACACCATATATTTT	CASSLGYAASGNTIYF
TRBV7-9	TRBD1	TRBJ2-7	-	TGTGCCAGCAGCATTTGGACAGGGGGTAGTCACGAGCAGTACTTC	CASSIWTGGSHEQYF
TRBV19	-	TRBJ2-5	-	TGTGCCAGTAGTACTGGCGGGCTGGCAGACCAAGAGACCCAGTACTTC	CASSTGGLADQETQYF
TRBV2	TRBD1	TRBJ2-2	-	TGTGCCAGCAGTGAGACCGGGACAGGCCGATACACCGGGGAGCTGTTTTTT	CASSETGTGRYTGELFF
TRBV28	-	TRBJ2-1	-	TGTGCCAGCAGTTTATCTCCGACAGGGAGGAATGAGCAGTTCTTC	CASSLSPTGRNEQFF
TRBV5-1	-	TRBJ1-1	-	TGCGCCAGCAGCAAGGACAGTAGGCCCGAAGCTTTCTTT	CASSKDSRPEAFF
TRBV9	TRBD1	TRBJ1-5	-	TGTGCCAGCAGCGTCGGACAGGGGGCTAATCAGCCCCAGCATTTT	CASSVGQGANQPQHF
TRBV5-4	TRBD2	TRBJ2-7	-	TGTGCCAGCAGCTTTAGCGGGGGCTCCTACGAGCAGTACTTC	CASSFSGGSYEQYF
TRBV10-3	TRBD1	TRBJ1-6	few	TGTGCCATCAGGCGGACAGGCATGAATTCACCCCTCCACTTT	CAIRRTGMNSPLHF
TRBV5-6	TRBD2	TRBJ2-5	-	TGTGCCAGCAGCTTGGGACTAGCGGGAGCTGAGACCCAGTACTTC	CASSLGLAGAETQYF
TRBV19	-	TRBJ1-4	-	TGTGCCAGTAGCAATACAGGGACGAATGAAAAACTGTTTTTT	CASSNTGTNEKLFF
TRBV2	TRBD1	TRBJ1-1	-	TGTGCCACTGGGCAGGGGGTGAGCACTGAAGCTTTCTTT	CATGQGVSTEAFF
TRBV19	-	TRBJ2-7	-	TGTGCCAGTAGTGGGCATAGCGGAAGCTCCTACGAGCAGTACTTC	CASSGHSGSSYEQYF
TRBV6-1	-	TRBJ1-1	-	TGTGCCAGCAGTGAAGGGCGGCACGTGAACACTGAAGCTTTCTTT	CASSEGRHVNTEAFF
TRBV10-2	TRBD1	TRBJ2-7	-	TGCGCCAGCAAGGAGACAGGGTTCTACGAGCAGTACTTC	CASKETGFYEQYF
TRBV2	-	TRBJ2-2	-	TGTGCCAGCAGTGAAGGCGGGACAGTCAGGGAGCTGTTTTTT	CASSEGGTVRELFF